This T cell receptor beta chain was sequenced during a study of OX40 agonist ivuxolimab in advanced cancers. About the study: Dose-escalation patients' cancers were hepatocellular carcinoma, melanoma, renal cell or head and neck cancer. Age averaged around 54 years (range 23 to 79), and around 78% were male. People who had prior anti-PD-1, anti-PD-L1 or anti-CTLA-4 therapy could take part, and around 40% had some. Partial responses were seen in three patients, one with hepatocellular carcinoma and two with cutaneous melanoma.

Deletions cut 1 base from V and 7 bases from J, with 10 bases between. The CDR3 length is 13 residues. Germline V gene data show CDR1 as SQVTM and CDR2 as ANQGSEA. TCRdb's copy holds only in-frame clones and misses some; the assay was immunoSEQ multiplex PCR. This sample has approximately 89,000 clones, with about 83% found just once. The source material was CD4+ or CD8+ T cells sorted from blood, sampled in a trial of the OX40 agonist ivuxolimab. This TCR derives from an adult with an advanced solid tumor such as melanoma, head and neck, liver or kidney cancer. The rearrangement links TRBV29-1 to TRBJ2-2; D not resolved. The CDR3 here is CSVEVSQNGELFF. CDR3 nucleotide sequence: TGCAGCGTTGAAGTGAGCCAGAACGGGGAGCTGTTTTTT.